The entry below describes one TCR beta chain. Antigen specificity is unknown. Amplification of TCR beta CDR3 regions was performed using RNA transcripts as template. Primed by the HTBI set, a first-round RT-PCR was run on the TCR CDR3. TCRdb called the multiplex PCR reads again in MiXCR, with one record for every CDR3 protein. The repertoire holds around 690,000 distinct CDR3 sequences, with 15% to 20% as singletons. The data were obtained in a study of T cells in Graves' hyperthyroidism and ophthalmopathy. Overall study results and limits: A model using 13 V-J features told ophthalmopathy apart from stable hyperthyroidism.

The origin of this receptor is a man over 45 with Graves' hyperthyroidism. Sample: blood.

The CDR3 is CASSLYGPASGKHNEQFF. The CDR3 DNA reads as TGTGCCAGCAGCCTTTATGGGCCTGCTAGCGGGAAGCACAATGAGCAGTTCTTC. This chain uses TRBV16 with TRBJ2-1; 9 positions match TRBD2. The CDR3 is 18 residues long. Germline CDR1 reads KGHSY; CDR2 reads FQNENV. V was pared by 4 bases and J by 5 bases, with 15 bases of the junction left unmatched. Based on the CDR3 plus reference TRBV16 and TRBJ2-1, the full variable domain is GEEVAQTPKHLVRGEGQKAKLYCAPIKGHSYVFWYQQVLKNEFKFLISFQNENVFDETGMPKERFSAKCLPNSPCSLEIQATKLEDSAVYFCASSLYGPASGKHNEQFFGPGTRLTVL.